The clone carrying this T cell receptor beta chain turned up a few times. Its antigen is not identified. The sample belongs to a study of T-cell memory formation after mild COVID-19. Study conclusions and caveats: Those CD4+ clones that contracted were mainly in CM and EM (CD8+ ones in EMRA).

In TCRdb, the 5' RACE reads were re-called with MiXCR into one record per CDR3 protein. The sample lists roughly 320,000 distinct CDR3 sequences; under 30% were seen once. V lost 6 bases and J lost 4; bases outside the gene matches: 14. Germline V gene data show CDR1 as DFQATT and CDR2 as SNEGSKA (reference sequence). The CDR3 totals 16 residues. This sequence was found in an adult woman who had mild COVID-19 (a few samples of this study predate the infection). Cell type and time point are not known. Source material: PBMCs or a T cell subset sorted from them (not recorded which). The chain recombines TRBV20-1 with TRBJ2-7; TRBD1 matches 11 bases. CDR3 nucleotide sequence: TGCAGTGCCATCGGGACAGGGGGTTTCCGGGCGTACGAGCAGTACTTC. It translates to CSAIGTGGFRAYEQYF.